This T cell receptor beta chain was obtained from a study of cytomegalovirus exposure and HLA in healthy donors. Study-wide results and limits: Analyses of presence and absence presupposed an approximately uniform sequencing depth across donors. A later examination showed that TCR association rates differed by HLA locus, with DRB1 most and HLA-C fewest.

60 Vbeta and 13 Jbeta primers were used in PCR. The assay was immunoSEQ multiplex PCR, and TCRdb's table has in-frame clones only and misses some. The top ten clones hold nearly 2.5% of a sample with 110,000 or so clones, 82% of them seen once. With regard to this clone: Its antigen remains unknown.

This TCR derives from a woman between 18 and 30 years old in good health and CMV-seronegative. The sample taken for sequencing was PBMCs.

The DNA for the CDR3 is TGCAGCGCGCAGGGGTCCTCTGGAAACACCATATATTTT. This encodes CSAQGSSGNTIYF. The rearrangement joins TRBV29-1 to TRBJ1-3; a possible D gene is TRBD1 (6 bases). Germline V gene data show CDR1 as SQVTM and CDR2 as ANQGSEA. The CDR3 covers 13 residues. Trimming cost V 7 bases and J 0 bases, with 10 bases left between them.